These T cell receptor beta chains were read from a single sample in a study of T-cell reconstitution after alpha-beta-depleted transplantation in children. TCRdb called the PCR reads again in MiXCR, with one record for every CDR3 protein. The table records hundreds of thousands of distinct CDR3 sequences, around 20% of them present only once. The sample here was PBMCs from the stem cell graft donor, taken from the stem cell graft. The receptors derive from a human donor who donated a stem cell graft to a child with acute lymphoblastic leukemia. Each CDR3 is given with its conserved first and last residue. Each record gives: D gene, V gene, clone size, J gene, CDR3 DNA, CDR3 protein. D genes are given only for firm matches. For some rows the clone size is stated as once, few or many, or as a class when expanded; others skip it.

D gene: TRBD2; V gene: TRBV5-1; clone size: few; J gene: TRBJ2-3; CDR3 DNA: TGCGCCAGCAGCTTTGAACTAGCGGGACCGAACACAGATACGCAGTATTTT; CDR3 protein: CASSFELAGPNTDTQYF
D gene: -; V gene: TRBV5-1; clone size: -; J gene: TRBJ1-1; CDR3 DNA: TGCGCCAGCAGCTTTCAGGGGTCAGCTGAAGCTTTCTTT; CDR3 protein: CASSFQGSAEAFF
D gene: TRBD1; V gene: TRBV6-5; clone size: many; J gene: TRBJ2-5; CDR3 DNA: TGTGCCAGCGCAGGGACAGAAGAGTGGGAGACCCAGTACTTC; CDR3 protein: CASAGTEEWETQYF
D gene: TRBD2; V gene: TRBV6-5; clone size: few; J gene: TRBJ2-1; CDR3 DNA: TGTGCCAGCAGTTACCCCGGACTAGCGGGAGAGGACAATGAGCAGTTCTTC; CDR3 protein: CASSYPGLAGEDNEQFF
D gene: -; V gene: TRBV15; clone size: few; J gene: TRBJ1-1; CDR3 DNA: TGTGCCACCAGCAGAGATATCGGACAGCTGAACACTGAAGCTTTCTTT; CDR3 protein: CATSRDIGQLNTEAFF
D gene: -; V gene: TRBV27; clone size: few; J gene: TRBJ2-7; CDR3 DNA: TGTGCCAGCAGTATGGACCATCAGTTCCTATCCTACGAGCAGTACTTC; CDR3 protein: CASSMDHQFLSYEQYF
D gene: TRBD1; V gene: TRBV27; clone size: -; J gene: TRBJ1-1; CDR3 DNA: TGTGCCAGCAGAAGACAGGGGGCTAAGACTGAAGCTTTCTTT; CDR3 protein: CASRRQGAKTEAFF
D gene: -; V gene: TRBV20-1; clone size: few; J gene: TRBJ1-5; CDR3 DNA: TGCAGTGCTAGAGCCCTAAACAGTGACGGGCTCCAGCATTTT; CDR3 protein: CSARALNSDGLQHF
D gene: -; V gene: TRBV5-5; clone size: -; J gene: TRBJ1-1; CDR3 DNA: TGTGCCAGCAGACCCGAGCAGGACGCAGTGAACACTGAAGCTTTCTTT; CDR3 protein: CASRPEQDAVNTEAFF
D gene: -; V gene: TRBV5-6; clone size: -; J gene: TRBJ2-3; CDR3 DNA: TGTGCCAGCACCGTCACTAACTGGATTGGCACAGATACGCAGTATTTT; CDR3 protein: CASTVTNWIGTDTQYF
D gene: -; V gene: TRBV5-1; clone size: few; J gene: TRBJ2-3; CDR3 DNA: TGCGCCAGCAGCTTCGGGGGAGTAGATACGCAGTATTTT; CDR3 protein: CASSFGGVDTQYF